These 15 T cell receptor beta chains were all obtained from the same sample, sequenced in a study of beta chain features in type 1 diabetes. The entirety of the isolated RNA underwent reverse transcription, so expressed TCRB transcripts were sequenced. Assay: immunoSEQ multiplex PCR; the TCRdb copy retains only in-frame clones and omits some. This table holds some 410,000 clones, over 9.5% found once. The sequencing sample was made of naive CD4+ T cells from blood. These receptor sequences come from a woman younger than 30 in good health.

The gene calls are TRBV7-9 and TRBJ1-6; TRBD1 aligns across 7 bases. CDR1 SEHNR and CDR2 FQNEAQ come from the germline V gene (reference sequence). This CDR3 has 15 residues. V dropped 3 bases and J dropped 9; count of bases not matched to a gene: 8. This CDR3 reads CASSFRQGPSSPLHF. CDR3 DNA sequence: TGTGCCAGCAGCTTTCGACAGGGTCCAAGTTCACCCCTCCACTTT.

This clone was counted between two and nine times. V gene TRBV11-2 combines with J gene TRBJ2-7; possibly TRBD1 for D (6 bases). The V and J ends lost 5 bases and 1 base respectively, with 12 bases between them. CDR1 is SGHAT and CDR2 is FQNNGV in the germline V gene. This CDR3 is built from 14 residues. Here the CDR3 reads CASSQLDSSYEQYV. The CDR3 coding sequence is TGTGCCAGCAGCCAACTGGACAGTTCCTACGAGCAGTACGTC.

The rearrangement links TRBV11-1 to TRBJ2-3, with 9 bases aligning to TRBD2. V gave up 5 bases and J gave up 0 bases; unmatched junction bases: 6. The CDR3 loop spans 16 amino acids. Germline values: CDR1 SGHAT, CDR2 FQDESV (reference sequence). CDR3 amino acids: CASSPRLAVSTDTQYF. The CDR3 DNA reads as TGTGCCAGCAGCCCTAGACTAGCGGTGAGCACAGATACGCAGTATTTT.

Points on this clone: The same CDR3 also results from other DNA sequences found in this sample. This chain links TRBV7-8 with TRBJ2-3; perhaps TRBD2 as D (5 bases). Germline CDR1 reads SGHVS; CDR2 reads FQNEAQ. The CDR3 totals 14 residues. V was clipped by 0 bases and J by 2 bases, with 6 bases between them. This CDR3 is CASSLARVTDTQYF. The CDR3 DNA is TGTGCCAGCAGCTTAGCGCGGGTCACAGATACGCAGTATTTT.

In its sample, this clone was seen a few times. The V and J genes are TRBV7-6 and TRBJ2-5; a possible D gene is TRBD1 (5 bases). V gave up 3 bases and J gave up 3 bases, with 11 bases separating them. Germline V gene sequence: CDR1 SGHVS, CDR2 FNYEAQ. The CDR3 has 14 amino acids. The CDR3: CASSFVAGKETQYF. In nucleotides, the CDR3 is TGTGCCAGCAGCTTTGTGGCAGGGAAAGAGACCCAGTACTTC.

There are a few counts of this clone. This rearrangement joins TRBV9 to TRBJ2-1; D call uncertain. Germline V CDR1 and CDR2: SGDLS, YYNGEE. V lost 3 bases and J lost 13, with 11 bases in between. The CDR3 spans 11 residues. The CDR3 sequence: CASSAGWGQFF. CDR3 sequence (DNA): TGTGCCAGCAGCGCCGGATGGGGTCAGTTCTTC.

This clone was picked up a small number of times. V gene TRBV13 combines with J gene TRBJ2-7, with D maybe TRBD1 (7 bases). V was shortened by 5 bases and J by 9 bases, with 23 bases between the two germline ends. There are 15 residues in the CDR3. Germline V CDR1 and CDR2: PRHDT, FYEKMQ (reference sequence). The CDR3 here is CASSLGTAGTGVQYF. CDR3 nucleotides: TGTGCCAGCAGCCTGGGGACAGCCGGGACTGGGGTGCAGTACTTC.

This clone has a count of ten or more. CDR3 DNA sequence: TGCAGCGTTGTGGGACTAGCTTCCTACAATGAGCAGTTCTTC. The encoded protein is CSVVGLASYNEQFF. The rearrangement joins TRBV29-1 to TRBJ2-1; 9 positions match TRBD2. V trimming: 4 bases; J trimming: 1 base; junction bases outside the gene matches: 2. In germline, CDR1 is SQVTM, CDR2 ANQGSEA. This CDR3 has 14 amino acids.

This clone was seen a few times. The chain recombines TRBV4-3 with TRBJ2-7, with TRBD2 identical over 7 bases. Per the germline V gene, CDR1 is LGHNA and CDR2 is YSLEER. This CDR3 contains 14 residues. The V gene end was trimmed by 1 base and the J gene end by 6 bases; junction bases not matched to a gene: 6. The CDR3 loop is CASSQVGRESEQYF. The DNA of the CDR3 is TGCGCCAGCAGCCAAGTTGGGCGGGAGAGCGAGCAGTACTTC.

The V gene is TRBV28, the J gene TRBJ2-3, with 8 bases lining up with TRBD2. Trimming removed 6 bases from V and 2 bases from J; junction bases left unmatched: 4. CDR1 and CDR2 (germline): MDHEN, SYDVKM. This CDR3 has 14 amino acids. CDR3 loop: CASRKRGNTDTQYF. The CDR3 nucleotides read TGTGCCAGCAGAAAGCGGGGGAACACAGATACGCAGTATTTT.

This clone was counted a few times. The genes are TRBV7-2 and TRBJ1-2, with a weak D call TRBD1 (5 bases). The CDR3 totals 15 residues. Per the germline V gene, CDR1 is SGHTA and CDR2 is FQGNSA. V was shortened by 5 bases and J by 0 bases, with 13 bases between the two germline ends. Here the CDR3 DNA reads TGTGCCAGCAGCCGCGGGACGGAGACTAACTATGGCTACACCTTC. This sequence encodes CASSRGTETNYGYTF.

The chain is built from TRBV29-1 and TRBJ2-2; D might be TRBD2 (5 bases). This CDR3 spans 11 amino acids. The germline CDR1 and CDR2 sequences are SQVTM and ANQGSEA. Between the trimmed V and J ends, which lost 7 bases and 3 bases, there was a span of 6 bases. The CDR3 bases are TGCAGCGCCGGGGACACCGGGGAGCTGTTTTTT. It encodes CSAGDTGELFF.

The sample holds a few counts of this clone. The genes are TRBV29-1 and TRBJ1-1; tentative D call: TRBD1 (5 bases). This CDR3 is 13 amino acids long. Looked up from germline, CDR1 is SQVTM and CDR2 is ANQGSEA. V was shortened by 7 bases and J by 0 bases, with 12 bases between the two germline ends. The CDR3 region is CSALTDLNTEAFF. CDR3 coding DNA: TGCAGCGCCCTGACAGATTTGAACACTGAAGCTTTCTTT.

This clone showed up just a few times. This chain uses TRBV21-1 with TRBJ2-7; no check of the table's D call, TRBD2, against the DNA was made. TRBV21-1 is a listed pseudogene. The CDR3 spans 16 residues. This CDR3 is CASSKGSSICYYEQYF. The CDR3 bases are TGTGCCAGCAGCAAAGGGAGTAGCATCTGCTACTACGAGCAGTACTTC.

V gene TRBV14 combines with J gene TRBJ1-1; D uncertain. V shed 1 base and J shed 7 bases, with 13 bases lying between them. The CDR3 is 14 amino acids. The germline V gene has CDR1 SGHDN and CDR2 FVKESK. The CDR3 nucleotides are TGTGCCAGCAGCCAAGGGTGGTTGAGAAATGAAGCTTTCTTT. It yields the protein CASSQGWLRNEAFF.